These T cell receptor beta chains were read from a single sample in a study of CD8 T cells in ankylosing spondylitis. One entry per CDR3 protein results from TCRdb running MiXCR on the 5' RACE reads. The sample gives approximately 550,000 distinct CDR3 sequences, 10% to 15% of which show up once; about 6.5% is in the top ten. Sequencing was performed on blood, either unsorted or a sorted T cell fraction (not recorded which). All receptors come from a male donor with ankylosing spondylitis. Both conserved end residues are trimmed from each CDR3.

v_call	j_call	cdr3_aa
TRBV12-3/TRBV12-4	TRBJ2-3	ASSHISGGDTQY
TRBV12-3/TRBV12-4	TRBJ2-1	ASSSSPSGSLEQF
TRBV4-1	TRBJ2-3	ASSQETSWGDTQY
TRBV7-2	TRBJ2-1	ASSLRGAEHNEQF
TRBV6-6	TRBJ1-2	ASRPQVPYGYT
TRBV20-1	TRBJ1-6	SARAQNSPLH
TRBV5-1	TRBJ2-7	ASSLAPGQGGEQY
TRBV6-2/TRBV6-3	TRBJ1-2	ASVGGINYGYT
TRBV12-3/TRBV12-4	TRBJ2-3	ASTKFGGSTDTQY
TRBV7-7	TRBJ2-1	ASSPRDLGYNEQF
TRBV15	TRBJ2-3	AVEAGNTDTQY
TRBV6-2/TRBV6-3	TRBJ2-1	ASSELAGTYNEQF
TRBV25-1	TRBJ1-1	ASTGGNTEAF
TRBV5-5	TRBJ2-3	ASRKGGGPDTQY
TRBV12-3/TRBV12-4	TRBJ1-5	ASSLNGGGNQPQH